The rows below give T cell receptor beta chains drawn from one sample of a study of T-cell memory formation after mild COVID-19. TCRdb redid the calling of the 5' RACE reads with MiXCR, one entry per CDR3 protein. The sample carries fewer than 600,000 distinct CDR3 sequences, about a fifth recorded once. Sample: PBMCs or a T cell subset sorted from them (not recorded which). Receptor source: an adult woman who had mild COVID-19 (a few samples of this study predate the infection). Cell type and time point are not known. CDR3s include the opening cysteine and the closing phenylalanine or tryptophan.

v_gene: TRBV4-2; CDR3aa: CASSPSYGYEQYF
v_gene: TRBV5-1; CDR3aa: CASTGFADTQYF
v_gene: TRBV6-1; CDR3aa: CASSDVGQGTYEQYF
v_gene: TRBV12-3/TRBV12-4; CDR3aa: CASSRRSTGNYGYTF
v_gene: TRBV11-3; CDR3aa: CASSEPGTYTDTQYF
v_gene: TRBV24-1; CDR3aa: CATSTMAGAGDEQFF
v_gene: TRBV5-6; CDR3aa: CASSLPVGGTGELFF
v_gene: TRBV3-1; CDR3aa: CASSQAFVVTGGLNTEAFF
v_gene: TRBV15; CDR3aa: CATSRALAGADTQYF
v_gene: TRBV5-1; CDR3aa: CASSLTGDTDTQYF
v_gene: TRBV19; CDR3aa: CASSRIDRGLDQPQHF
v_gene: TRBV7-9; CDR3aa: CASSKPGAGANVLTF
v_gene: TRBV7-8; CDR3aa: CASSLIKIDEQYF
v_gene: TRBV7-9; CDR3aa: CATSSSGNTDTQYF
v_gene: TRBV5-6; CDR3aa: CASSLAGTVRGNSPLHF
v_gene: TRBV4-1; CDR3aa: CASSQVMSEKLFF
v_gene: TRBV5-1; CDR3aa: CASSPGQFEGEQFF
v_gene: TRBV6-1; CDR3aa: CASSFSWGGVRNTEAFF
v_gene: TRBV6-2/TRBV6-3; CDR3aa: CASSIWTGNNEQFF
v_gene: TRBV12-3/TRBV12-4; CDR3aa: CASSRQDSNQPQHF
v_gene: TRBV7-6; CDR3aa: CASSRTGLNTGELFF
v_gene: TRBV20-1; CDR3aa: CSASAQGGSYGYTF
v_gene: TRBV6-5; CDR3aa: CASSPTGGAPREQFF
v_gene: TRBV7-6; CDR3aa: CASSLTGGRVFANEQFF
v_gene: TRBV24-1; CDR3aa: CATSDSRRGFETQYF
v_gene: TRBV19; CDR3aa: CASSQDRGLNTEAFF
v_gene: TRBV7-6; CDR3aa: CASSIAGGGYEQYF
v_gene: TRBV2; CDR3aa: CASNDGPYEQYF
v_gene: TRBV3-1; CDR3aa: CASSHLPPWGLSGEQFF
v_gene: TRBV29-1; CDR3aa: CSVETPVYEGFEAFF
v_gene: TRBV9; CDR3aa: CASSQADSYNEQFF
v_gene: TRBV6-1; CDR3aa: CASSVLGNTEAFF
v_gene: TRBV29-1; CDR3aa: CSVSQGQGYTF
v_gene: TRBV9; CDR3aa: CASSPSSGTGHSYEQYF
v_gene: TRBV7-8; CDR3aa: CASSLRGRWTGQETQYF
v_gene: TRBV5-6; CDR3aa: CASSLSPLRIYEQYF
v_gene: TRBV9; CDR3aa: CASSTRDREYNEQFF
v_gene: TRBV3-1; CDR3aa: CASSPTRRFHEQYF
v_gene: TRBV5-1; CDR3aa: CASSSPDTGETQYF
v_gene: TRBV24-1; CDR3aa: CATSEGQASYNEQFF
v_gene: TRBV5-1; CDR3aa: CASSLDPGDPNEQFF
v_gene: TRBV7-8; CDR3aa: CASSLRGGSAEKLFF
v_gene: TRBV4-1; CDR3aa: CASSQDQVQTQYF
v_gene: TRBV29-1; CDR3aa: CSVEPLKGGVVSYNEQFF
v_gene: TRBV7-8; CDR3aa: CASTLAGGLYNEQFF
v_gene: TRBV4-1; CDR3aa: CASSQDVIQNTEAFF
v_gene: TRBV7-9; CDR3aa: CASSWEAGQGRGYTF
v_gene: TRBV7-9; CDR3aa: CASSFSLTGGEAQHF
v_gene: TRBV10-3; CDR3aa: CAISESGNTEAFF
v_gene: TRBV20-1; CDR3aa: CSAVPQRESSYEQYF
v_gene: TRBV20-1; CDR3aa: CSGVTGFYEQYF
v_gene: TRBV6-5; CDR3aa: CASSYIPTGLAGRLAKNIQYF
v_gene: TRBV20-1; CDR3aa: CSVSPRRTEPYEQYF